Listed here are 29 T cell receptor beta chains from one sample, sequenced in a study of cytotoxic CD8 clonotypes in ibrutinib-treated CLL. The repertoire was sequenced with immunoSEQ multiplex PCR; TCRdb's copy has only in-frame clones and lacks some. The sample includes fewer than 70,000 clones, around 68% seen only once; the top ten take around 43%. Source: PBMCs, taken after 12 months of ibrutinib treatment. The receptors were sampled from a human donor with chronic lymphocytic leukemia.

The rearrangement uses TRBV2 and TRBJ2-5; 8 nucleotides align to TRBD1. V trimming: 6 bases; J trimming: 4 bases; junction bases outside the gene matches: 4. The CDR3 consists of 13 residues. CDR1 and CDR2 (germline): SNHLY, FYNNEI. The CDR3 loop reads CASRPGGLETQYF. CDR3 nucleotides: TGTGCCAGCAGGCCAGGGGGCCTAGAGACCCAGTACTTC. The full variable domain, rest sourced from reference TRBV2 and TRBJ2-5, is EPEVTQTPSHQVTQMGQEVILRCVPISNHLYFYWYRQILGQKVEFLVSFYNNEISEKSEIFDDQFSVERPDGSNFTLKIRSTKLEDSAMYFCASRPGGLETQYFGPGTRLLVL.

The chain uses TRBV11-1 and TRBJ2-3; D is perhaps TRBD2 (5 bases). The CDR3 sequence is 14 residues long. Germline CDR1 SGHAT, CDR2 FQDESV (reference sequence). The V and J ends lost 7 bases and 3 bases respectively, with 14 bases between them. The CDR3 is CASTNASRTDTQYF. The DNA of the CDR3 is TGTGCCAGCACAAATGCTAGCCGAACAGATACGCAGTATTTT. Together with reference TRBV11-1 and TRBJ2-3, the CDR3 gives the full variable domain: EAEVAQSPRYKITEKSQAVAFWCDPISGHATLYWYRQILGQGPELLVQFQDESVVDDSQLPKDRFSAERLKGVDSTLKIQPAELGDSAMYLCASTNASRTDTQYFGPGTRLTVL.

This clone has only one observation. The chain carries TRBV11-2 and TRBJ2-3, with 9 bases matching TRBD2. V was clipped by 3 bases and J by 4 bases; unmatched bases: 2. CDR3 size: 14 residues. The V gene's germline CDR1 is SGHAT and CDR2 FQNNGV. This chain's CDR3 is CASSFTSGSDTQYF. The CDR3 nucleotides are TGTGCCAGCAGCTTCACTAGCGGGTCAGATACGCAGTATTTT.

This rearrangement joins TRBV11-2 to TRBJ2-1; 12 bases line up with TRBD2. CDR3 length equals 17 residues. With 2 bases clipped from V and 6 bases from J, the junction kept 8 bases outside the gene matches. Germline V gene lookup returns CDR1 SGHAT and CDR2 FQNNGV. The CDR3 reads CASSLTRLAGVGNEQFF. The DNA for the CDR3 is TGTGCCAGCAGCTTAACCAGACTAGCGGGAGTAGGCAATGAGCAGTTCTTC. Filled out from reference TRBV11-2 and TRBJ2-1, the complete variable domain reads EAGVAQSPRYKIIEKRQSVAFWCNPISGHATLYWYQQILGQGPKLLIQFQNNGVVDDSQLPKDRFSAERLKGVDSTLKIQPAKLEDSAVYLCASSLTRLAGVGNEQFFGPGTRLTVL.

This clone appeared a few times. The chain has TRBV11-2 and TRBJ2-5, with D unclear. V lost 0 bases, J lost 2 bases, and 1 base lay in between. Germline V gene lookup returns CDR1 SGHAT and CDR2 FQNNGV. This CDR3 spans 12 amino acids. CDR3 sequence reads: CASSLDQETQYF. In DNA form, the CDR3 reads TGTGCCAGCAGCTTAGATCAAGAGACCCAGTACTTC. The full variable domain, rest sourced from reference TRBV11-2 and TRBJ2-5, is EAGVAQSPRYKIIEKRQSVAFWCNPISGHATLYWYQQILGQGPKLLIQFQNNGVVDDSQLPKDRFSAERLKGVDSTLKIQPAKLEDSAVYLCASSLDQETQYFGPGTRLLVL.

V gene TRBV19 combines with J gene TRBJ2-7; TRBD1 or TRBD2 may be the D gene (6 bases each). The CDR3 spans 16 residues. Germline lookup yields CDR1 LNHDA and CDR2 SQIVND (reference sequence). V lost 4 bases, J lost 3 bases, and 19 bases lay in between. The CDR3 nucleotides are TGTGCCAGTAGTAAGTCCCCCGGGGGCGTAGTCTACGAGCAGTACTTC. Amino acids: CASSKSPGGVVYEQYF.

The chain links TRBV30 to TRBJ1-3; TRBD1 agrees at 7 bases. Germline V gene lookup returns CDR1 GTSNPN and CDR2 SVGIG (reference sequence). There are 14 residues in the CDR3. Unmatched junction bases numbered 4, after V lost 5 bases and J lost 0 bases. The CDR3 protein is CAWEGGLSGNTIYF. DNA for the CDR3: TGTGCCTGGGAAGGGGGCCTCTCTGGAAACACCATATATTTT.

The chain is built from TRBV2 and TRBJ1-5; TRBD1 is a possible D gene (5 bases). CDR3 length equals 15 residues. V lost 1 base, J lost 1 base, and 8 bases lay in between. The germline V gene encodes CDR1 SNHLY and CDR2 FYNNEI. CDR3 region: CASSEEWGSNQPQHF. In nucleotides, the CDR3 is TGTGCCAGCAGTGAAGAGTGGGGGAGCAATCAGCCCCAGCATTTT.

This clone was counted between two and nine times. V usage is TRBV6-6 and J usage is TRBJ2-2; D possibly corresponds to TRBD1 (5 bases). There are 15 residues in the CDR3. V shed 6 bases and J shed 4 bases, with 15 bases lying between them. The germline CDR1 and CDR2 sequences are MNHNY and SVGAGI (reference sequence). Here the CDR3 reads CASSPPGQFTGELFF. CDR3 DNA sequence: TGTGCCAGCAGCCCACCAGGGCAATTCACCGGGGAGCTGTTTTTT.

This sequence joins TRBV28 and TRBJ2-3, with D possibly being TRBD2 (6 bases). CDR1 is MDHEN, CDR2 SYDVKM, per germline. Trimming cost V 2 bases and J 5 bases, with 11 bases left between them. CDR3 length equals 14 residues. The CDR3 loop is CASSLTWGEDTQYF. CDR3 in DNA: TGTGCCAGCAGTTTAACGTGGGGGGAAGATACGCAGTATTTT. Supplemented by reference TRBV28 and TRBJ2-3, the full variable domain reads DVKVTQSSRYLVKRTGEKVFLECVQDMDHENMFWYRQDPGLGLRLIYFSYDVKMKEKGDIPEGYSVSREKKERFSLILESASTNQTSMYLCASSLTWGEDTQYFGPGTRLTVL.

The rearrangement joins TRBV7-2 to TRBJ1-1, with unresolved D. Trimming removed 3 bases from V and 4 bases from J, with 9 bases in between. The CDR3 extends over 13 amino acids. From germline, CDR1 is SGHTA and CDR2 FQGNSA. The CDR3, as DNA: TGTGCCAGCAGCTTTAAGGGTGCCACTGAAGCTTTCTTT. Translation: CASSFKGATEAFF.

V and J are TRBV5-1 and TRBJ1-2, with D tentatively TRBD1 (6 bases). The germline V gene has CDR1 SGHRS and CDR2 YFSETQ. The CDR3 loop spans 14 amino acids. The ends were cut back, 1 base at V and 7 bases at J, with 14 bases in the middle. The CDR3 reads CASSLNAGEFGYTF. CDR3 nucleotide sequence: TGCGCCAGCAGCTTGAATGCAGGGGAGTTTGGCTACACCTTC. Variable domain in full (rest from reference TRBV5-1 and TRBJ1-2): KAGVTQTPRYLIKTRGQQVTLSCSPISGHRSVSWYQQTPGQGLQFLFEYFSETQRNKGNFPGRFSGRQFSNSRSEMNVSTLELGDSALYLCASSLNAGEFGYTFGSGTRLTVV.

The chain joins TRBV2 to TRBJ2-7; 10 bases align to TRBD2. Germline V gene data show CDR1 as SNHLY and CDR2 as FYNNEI. CDR3 length equals 15 residues. V shed 7 bases, J shed 5 bases, and the junction held 11 bases outside the gene matches. The chain's CDR3 is CASMPELAGKHEQYF. CDR3 bases: TGTGCCAGCATGCCCGAACTAGCGGGAAAGCACGAGCAGTACTTC.

This clone was picked up a small number of times. The J gene is TRBJ1-5, the V gene TRBV19, with 8 bases matching TRBD1. Per germline, CDR1 LNHDA and CDR2 SQIVND (reference sequence). The CDR3 sequence is 15 residues long. V gave up 2 bases and J gave up 7 bases; unmatched junction bases: 7. The DNA for the CDR3 is TGTGCCAGTAGTATAACCGGGCCAGGGGGCCAGCCCCAGCATTTT. It encodes CASSITGPGGQPQHF.

CDR3 loop: CASTPDRAYQPQHF. CDR3 DNA sequence: TGTGCCAGTACCCCCGACAGGGCCTATCAGCCCCAGCATTTT. This chain links TRBV19 with TRBJ1-5, with 7 positions matching TRBD1. Germline CDR1 LNHDA, CDR2 SQIVND (reference sequence). The CDR3 length is 14 residues. Trimming took 7 bases from V and 5 from J; bases not matched to a gene: 8.

The CDR3 sequence: CASSLFVDRQETQYF. The DNA of the CDR3 is TGTGCCAGCAGCTTATTCGTCGACAGACAAGAGACCCAGTACTTC. The chain links TRBV11-2 to TRBJ2-5; TRBD1 might be the D (5 bases). CDR1 is SGHAT, CDR2 FQNNGV, per germline. The CDR3 consists of 15 residues. Trimming left V 2 bases short and J 2 bases short, with 12 bases between.

A single count supports this clone. This chain links TRBV9 with TRBJ2-7, with D possibly called TRBD1 or TRBD2 (5 bases each). The V and J ends lost 4 bases and 0 bases respectively, with 11 bases between them. The germline CDR1 and CDR2 sequences are SGDLS and YYNGEE. CDR3 size: 14 residues. The CDR3 reads CASSTGPNSYEQYF. CDR3 sequence (DNA): TGTGCCAGCAGCACGGGACCGAACTCCTACGAGCAGTACTTC. The whole variable domain, remainder taken from reference TRBV9 and TRBJ2-7, is DSGVTQTPKHLITATGQRVTLRCSPRSGDLSVYWYQQSLDQGLQFLIQYYNGEERAKGNILERFSAQQFPDLHSELNLSSLELGDSALYFCASSTGPNSYEQYFGPGTRLTVT.

CDR3 protein: CASSALINTGELFF. CDR3 bases: TGTGCCAGCAGTGCCCTCATCAACACCGGGGAGCTGTTTTTT. The chain combines TRBV6-1 with TRBJ2-2; D remains ambiguous. Germline V CDR1 and CDR2: MNHNS, SASEGT. With 4 bases removed from V and 2 bases from J, the gap between germline ends came to 8 bases. CDR3 length: 14 amino acids.

The chain carries TRBV4-2 and TRBJ1-5; no clear D. Trimming shortened V by 4 bases and J by 3 bases, and 10 bases separated the two germline ends. Germline CDR1 and CDR2: LGHNA and YNFKEQ. The CDR3 sequence is 14 residues long. Here the CDR3 DNA reads TGTGCCAGCAGCCCGGGTCCCCTCAATCAGCCCCAGCATTTT. Its translation: CASSPGPLNQPQHF.

This clone was counted only a few times. This sequence joins TRBV5-1 and TRBJ2-2; 7 bases map to TRBD2. Unmatched junction bases numbered 17, after V lost 6 bases and J lost 9 bases. Germline CDR1 SGHRS, CDR2 YFSETQ. The CDR3 extends over 16 amino acids. As DNA, the CDR3 is TGCGCCAGCACCACAAGTATGGCTAGCGGAGTTTGGGAGCTGTTTTTT. Its translation is CASTTSMASGVWELFF.

This rearrangement joins TRBV7-2 to TRBJ2-1; perhaps TRBD2 as D (5 bases). From germline, CDR1 is SGHTA and CDR2 FQGNSA. The CDR3 is made up of 13 amino acids. V gave up 5 bases and J gave up 4 bases, with 9 bases separating them. The CDR3: CASSPRGYNEQFF. Written as DNA, the CDR3 is TGTGCCAGCAGCCCCCGGGGATACAATGAGCAGTTCTTC.

The V call is TRBV5-1, the J call TRBJ2-5, with 8 positions matching TRBD1. This CDR3 contains 15 residues. Per germline, CDR1 SGHRS and CDR2 YFSETQ. V lost 2 bases, J lost 5 bases, and 8 bases stayed unmatched. In DNA form, the CDR3 reads TGCGCCAGCAGCTTAAGTCCGGGACAGGTGGAGACCCAGTACTTC. Amino acids: CASSLSPGQVETQYF.

The chain recombines TRBV7-3 with TRBJ2-2; TRBD2 matches 7 bases. CDR3 length: 16 residues. V shed 2 bases and J 0 bases; nucleotides not matched to a gene: 3. Looked up from germline, CDR1 is SGHTA and CDR2 is FQGTGA. The DNA for the CDR3 is TGTGCCAGCAGCTTAGCTAGCGGTGCGAACACCGGGGAGCTGTTTTTT. Protein: CASSLASGANTGELFF.

In this sample, this clone turned up once. This chain joins TRBV6-5 and TRBJ1-4; 7 positions match TRBD1. CDR3 size: 15 residues. Germline-derived CDR1 and CDR2 are MNHEY and SVGAGI. V trimming: 6 bases; J trimming: 7 bases; junction bases outside the gene matches: 11. CDR3 residues: CASRRQGGWGEKLFF. The CDR3 DNA reads TGTGCCAGCAGAAGACAGGGAGGCTGGGGTGAAAAACTGTTTTTT.

The chain employs TRBV11-2 and TRBJ2-3; weak D call: TRBD2 (6 bases). Germline-derived CDR1 and CDR2 are SGHAT and FQNNGV. The germline V and J ends were trimmed by 5 bases and 2 bases, with 8 bases remaining between them. This CDR3 region has 13 residues. The CDR3 nucleotides are TGTGCCAGCAGCCGGGACTCCACAGATACGCAGTATTTT. Translation: CASSRDSTDTQYF.

The genes are TRBV7-6 and TRBJ2-1; 9 bases fit TRBD2. Germline values: CDR1 SGHVS, CDR2 FNYEAQ. The CDR3 sequence is 16 residues long. V dropped 2 bases and J dropped 4; count of bases not matched to a gene: 6. CDR3 residues: CASSLIGTSRYNEQFF. In DNA, the CDR3 is TGTGCCAGCAGCTTAATAGGGACTAGCAGATACAATGAGCAGTTCTTC. Full variable domain (outside the CDR3, taken from reference TRBV7-6 and TRBJ2-1): GAGVSQSPRYKVTKRGQDVALRCDPISGHVSLYWYRQALGQGPEFLTYFNYEAQQDKSGLPNDRFSAERPEGSISTLTIQRTEQRDSAMYRCASSLIGTSRYNEQFFGPGTRLTVL.

The rearrangement joins TRBV5-4 to TRBJ2-7; 13 nucleotides align to TRBD2. V shed 4 bases, J shed 6 bases, and the junction held 4 bases outside the gene matches. The germline V gene has CDR1 SGHNT and CDR2 YYREEE (reference sequence). There are 14 residues in the CDR3. CDR3 residues: CASSGGLAGSEQYF. The CDR3, as DNA: TGTGCCAGCAGCGGGGGACTAGCGGGATCCGAGCAGTACTTC. Drawing the rest from reference TRBV5-4 and TRBJ2-7, the complete variable domain is ETGVTQSPTHLIKTRGQQVTLRCSSQSGHNTVSWYQQALGQGPQFIFQYYREEENGRGNFPPRFSGLQFPNYSSELNVNALELDDSALYLCASSGGLAGSEQYFGPGTRLTVT.

In DNA, the CDR3 is TGTGCCAGCAGCCCAGGGACAGGGGATACCTACGAGCAGTACTTC. It codes for CASSPGTGDTYEQYF. The chain carries TRBV5-6 and TRBJ2-7; 10 bases fit TRBD1. This CDR3 spans 15 amino acids. CDR1 and CDR2 (germline): SGHDT, YYEEEE. Losses at the gene ends were 4 bases for V and 2 bases for J; bases not matched to a gene: 6. The full variable domain, rest sourced from reference TRBV5-6 and TRBJ2-7, is DAGVTQSPTHLIKTRGQQVTLRCSPKSGHDTVSWYQQALGQGPQFIFQYYEEEERQRGNFPDRFSGHQFPNYSSELNVNALLLGDSALYLCASSPGTGDTYEQYFGPGTRLTVT.

This rearrangement joins TRBV11-1 to TRBJ2-2; D is possibly TRBD1 or TRBD2 (5 bases each). V was pared by 6 bases and J by 4 bases, with 15 bases between. The CDR3 runs 15 residues. Germline lookup yields CDR1 SGHAT and CDR2 FQDESV (reference sequence). CDR3 protein: CASSEWGTTTGELFF. The CDR3 DNA is TGTGCCAGCAGTGAATGGGGGACCACCACCGGGGAGCTGTTTTTT.